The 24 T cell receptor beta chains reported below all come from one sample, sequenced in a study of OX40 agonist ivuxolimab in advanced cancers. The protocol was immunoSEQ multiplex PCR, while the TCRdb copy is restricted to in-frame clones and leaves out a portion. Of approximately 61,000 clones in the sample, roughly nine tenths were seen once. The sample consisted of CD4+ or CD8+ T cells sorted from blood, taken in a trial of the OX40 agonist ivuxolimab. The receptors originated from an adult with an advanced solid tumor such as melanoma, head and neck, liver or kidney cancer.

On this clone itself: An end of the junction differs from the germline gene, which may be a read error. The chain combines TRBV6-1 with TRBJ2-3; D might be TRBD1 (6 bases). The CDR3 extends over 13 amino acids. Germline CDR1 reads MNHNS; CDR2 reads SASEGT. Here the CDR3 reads CASSDPSTGRLSF. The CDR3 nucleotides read TGTGCCAGCAGTGACCCTTCGACAGGCCGGCTTTCTTTT.

The CDR3: CASSESVNTQYF. As DNA, the CDR3 is TGTGCCAGCAGTGAATCCGTTAATACGCAGTATTTT. The chain uses TRBV25-1 and TRBJ2-3; D is ambiguous. Trimming took off 1 base at V and 7 bases at J, with 6 bases between the two ends. In germline, CDR1 is MGHDK, CDR2 SYGVNS. The CDR3 length is 12 residues.

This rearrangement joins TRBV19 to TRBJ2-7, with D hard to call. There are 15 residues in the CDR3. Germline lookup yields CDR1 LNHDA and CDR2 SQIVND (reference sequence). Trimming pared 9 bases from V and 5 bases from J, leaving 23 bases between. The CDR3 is CASQNGQSTQNEQYF. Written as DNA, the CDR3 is TGTGCCAGCCAAAACGGGCAATCGACCCAGAACGAGCAGTACTTC. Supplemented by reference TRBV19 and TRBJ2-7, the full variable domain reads DGGITQSPKYLFRKEGQNVTLSCEQNLNHDAMYWYRQDPGQGLRLIYYSQIVNDFQKGDIAEGYSVSREKKESFPLTVTSAQKNPTAFYLCASQNGQSTQNEQYFGPGTRLTVT.

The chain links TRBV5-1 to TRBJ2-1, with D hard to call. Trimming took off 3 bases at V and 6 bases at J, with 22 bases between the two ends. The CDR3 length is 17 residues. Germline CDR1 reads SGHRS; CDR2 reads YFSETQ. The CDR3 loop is CASSSDPLILRSNEQFF. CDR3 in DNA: TGCGCCAGCAGCTCGGACCCACTCATCCTCCGCTCCAATGAGCAGTTCTTC.

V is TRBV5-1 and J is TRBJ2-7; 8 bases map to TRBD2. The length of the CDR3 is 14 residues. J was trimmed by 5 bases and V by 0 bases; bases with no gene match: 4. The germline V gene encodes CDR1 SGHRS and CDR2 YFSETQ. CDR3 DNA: TGCGCCAGCAGCTTGGACAGCGGGGGTGACGAGCAGTACTTC. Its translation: CASSLDSGGDEQYF.

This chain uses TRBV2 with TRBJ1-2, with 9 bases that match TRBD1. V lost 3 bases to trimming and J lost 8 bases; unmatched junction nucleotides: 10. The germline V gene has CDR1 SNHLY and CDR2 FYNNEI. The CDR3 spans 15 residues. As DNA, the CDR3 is TGTGCCAGCAGTGAGGTCAACAGGGGGCTCAGGGGCTACACCTTC. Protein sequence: CASSEVNRGLRGYTF. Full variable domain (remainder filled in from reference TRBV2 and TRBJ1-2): EPEVTQTPSHQVTQMGQEVILRCVPISNHLYFYWYRQILGQKVEFLVSFYNNEISEKSEIFDDQFSVERPDGSNFTLKIRSTKLEDSAMYFCASSEVNRGLRGYTFGSGTRLTVV.

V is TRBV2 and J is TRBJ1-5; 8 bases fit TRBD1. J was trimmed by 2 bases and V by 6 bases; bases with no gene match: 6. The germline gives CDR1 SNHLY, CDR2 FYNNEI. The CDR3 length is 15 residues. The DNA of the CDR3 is TGTGCCAGCAGAGAACAGGGGGTAGGCAATCAGCCCCAGCATTTT. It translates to CASREQGVGNQPQHF.

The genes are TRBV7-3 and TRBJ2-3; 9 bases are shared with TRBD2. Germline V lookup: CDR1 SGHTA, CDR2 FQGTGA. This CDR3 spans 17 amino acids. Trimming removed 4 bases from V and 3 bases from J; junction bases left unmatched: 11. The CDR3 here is CASSSRVAGAMTDTQYF. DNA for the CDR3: TGTGCCAGCAGCTCCAGGGTAGCGGGGGCCATGACAGATACGCAGTATTTT.

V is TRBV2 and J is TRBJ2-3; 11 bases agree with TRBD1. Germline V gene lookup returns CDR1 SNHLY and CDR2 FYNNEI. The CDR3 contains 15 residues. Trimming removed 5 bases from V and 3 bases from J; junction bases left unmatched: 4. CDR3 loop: CASSRDRGGTDTQYF. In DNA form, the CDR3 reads TGTGCCAGCAGTAGGGACAGGGGGGGGACAGATACGCAGTATTTT.

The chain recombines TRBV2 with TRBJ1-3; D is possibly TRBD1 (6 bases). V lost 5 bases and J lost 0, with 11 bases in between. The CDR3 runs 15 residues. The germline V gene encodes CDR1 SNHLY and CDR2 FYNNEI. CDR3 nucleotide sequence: TGTGCCAGCAGTAAGGACAGCAACTCTGGAAACACCATATATTTT. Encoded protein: CASSKDSNSGNTIYF.

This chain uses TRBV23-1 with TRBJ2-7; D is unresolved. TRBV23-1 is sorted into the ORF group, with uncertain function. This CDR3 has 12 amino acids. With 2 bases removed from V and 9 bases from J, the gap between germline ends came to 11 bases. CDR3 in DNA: TGCGCCAGCAGTCAAAGCCAATATTCGCAGTACTTC. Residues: CASSQSQYSQYF.

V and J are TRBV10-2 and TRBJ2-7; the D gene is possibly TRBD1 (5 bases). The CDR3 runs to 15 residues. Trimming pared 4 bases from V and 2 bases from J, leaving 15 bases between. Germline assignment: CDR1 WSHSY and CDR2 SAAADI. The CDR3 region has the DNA TGCGCCAGCAGTGGGGTCCGGACACCCACCTACGAGCAGTACTTC. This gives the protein CASSGVRTPTYEQYF.

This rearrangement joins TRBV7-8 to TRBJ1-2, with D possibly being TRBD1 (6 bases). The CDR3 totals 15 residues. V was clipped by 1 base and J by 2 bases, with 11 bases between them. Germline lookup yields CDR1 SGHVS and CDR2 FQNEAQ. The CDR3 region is CASSLGPDRNYGYTF. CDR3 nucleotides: TGTGCCAGCAGCTTAGGCCCCGACAGGAACTATGGCTACACCTTC.

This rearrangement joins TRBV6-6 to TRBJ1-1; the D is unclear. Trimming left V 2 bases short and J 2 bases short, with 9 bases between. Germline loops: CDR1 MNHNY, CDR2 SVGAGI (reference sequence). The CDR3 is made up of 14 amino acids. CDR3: CASSYEYPNTEAFF. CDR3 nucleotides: TGTGCCAGCAGTTACGAGTATCCTAACACTGAAGCTTTCTTT.

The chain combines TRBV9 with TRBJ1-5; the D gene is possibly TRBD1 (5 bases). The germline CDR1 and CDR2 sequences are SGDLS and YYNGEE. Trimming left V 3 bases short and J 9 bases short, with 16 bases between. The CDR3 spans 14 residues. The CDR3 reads CASSASGERRPQHF. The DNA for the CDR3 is TGTGCCAGCAGCGCTTCGGGGGAACGGCGGCCCCAGCATTTT.

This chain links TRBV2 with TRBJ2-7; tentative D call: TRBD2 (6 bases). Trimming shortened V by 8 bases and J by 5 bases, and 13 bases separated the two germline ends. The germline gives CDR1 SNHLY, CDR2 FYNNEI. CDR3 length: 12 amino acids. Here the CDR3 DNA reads TGTGCCAGCCTGCGGGGTTCAAACGAGCAGTACTTC. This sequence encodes CASLRGSNEQYF.

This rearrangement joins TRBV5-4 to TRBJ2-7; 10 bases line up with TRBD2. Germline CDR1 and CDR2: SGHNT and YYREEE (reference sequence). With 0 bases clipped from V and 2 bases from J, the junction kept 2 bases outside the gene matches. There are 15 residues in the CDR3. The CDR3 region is CASSLEGLAAYEQYF. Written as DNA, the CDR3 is TGTGCCAGCAGCTTGGAAGGACTAGCGGCCTACGAGCAGTACTTC.

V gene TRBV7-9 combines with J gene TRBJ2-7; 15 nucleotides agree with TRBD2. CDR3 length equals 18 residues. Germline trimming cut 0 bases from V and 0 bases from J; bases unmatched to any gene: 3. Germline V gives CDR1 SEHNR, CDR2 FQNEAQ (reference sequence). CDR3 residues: CASSLAGLAGGSSYEQYF. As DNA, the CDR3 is TGTGCCAGCAGCTTAGCGGGACTAGCGGGGGGAAGCTCCTACGAGCAGTACTTC.

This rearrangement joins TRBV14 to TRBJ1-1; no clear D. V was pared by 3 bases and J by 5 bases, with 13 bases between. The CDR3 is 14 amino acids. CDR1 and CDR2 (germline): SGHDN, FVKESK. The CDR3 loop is CASSQLQISTEAFF. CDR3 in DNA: TGTGCCAGCAGCCAGCTACAGATTTCGACTGAAGCTTTCTTT.

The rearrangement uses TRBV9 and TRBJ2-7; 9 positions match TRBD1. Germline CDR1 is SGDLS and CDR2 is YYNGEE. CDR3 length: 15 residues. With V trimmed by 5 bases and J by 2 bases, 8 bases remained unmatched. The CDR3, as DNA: TGTGCCAGCAGTCGGGAACAGGGGGCGGCCTACGAGCAGTACTTC. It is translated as CASSREQGAAYEQYF. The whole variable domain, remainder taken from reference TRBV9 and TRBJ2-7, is DSGVTQTPKHLITATGQRVTLRCSPRSGDLSVYWYQQSLDQGLQFLIQYYNGEERAKGNILERFSAQQFPDLHSELNLSSLELGDSALYFCASSREQGAAYEQYFGPGTRLTVT.

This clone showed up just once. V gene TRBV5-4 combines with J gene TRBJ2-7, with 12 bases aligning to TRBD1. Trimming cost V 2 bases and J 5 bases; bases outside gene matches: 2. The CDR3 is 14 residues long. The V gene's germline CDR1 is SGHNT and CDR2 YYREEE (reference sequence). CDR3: CASSLGTGGNEQYF. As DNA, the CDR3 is TGTGCCAGCAGCTTAGGGACAGGGGGCAACGAGCAGTACTTC.

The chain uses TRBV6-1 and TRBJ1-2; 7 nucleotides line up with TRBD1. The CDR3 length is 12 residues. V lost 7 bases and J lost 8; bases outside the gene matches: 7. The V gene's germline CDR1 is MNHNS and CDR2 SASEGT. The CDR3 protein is CASKLTGWGYTF. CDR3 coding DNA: TGTGCCAGCAAATTGACAGGGTGGGGCTACACCTTC.

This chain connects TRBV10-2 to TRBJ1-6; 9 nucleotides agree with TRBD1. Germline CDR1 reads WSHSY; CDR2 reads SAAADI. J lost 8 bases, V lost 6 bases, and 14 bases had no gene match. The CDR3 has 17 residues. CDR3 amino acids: CASSAPMTGTGYSPLHF. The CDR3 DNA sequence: TGCGCCAGCAGCGCACCTATGACCGGGACAGGGTATTCACCCCTCCACTTT.

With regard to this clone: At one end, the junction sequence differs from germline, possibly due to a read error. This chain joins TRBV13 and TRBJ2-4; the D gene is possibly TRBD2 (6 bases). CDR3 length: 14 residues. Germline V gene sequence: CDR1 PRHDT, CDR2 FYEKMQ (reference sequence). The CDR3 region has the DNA TGTGCCTGCAGCTCTGGAGGGGCCAAAAACATTCAGTACTTC. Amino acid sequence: CACSSGGAKNIQYF.